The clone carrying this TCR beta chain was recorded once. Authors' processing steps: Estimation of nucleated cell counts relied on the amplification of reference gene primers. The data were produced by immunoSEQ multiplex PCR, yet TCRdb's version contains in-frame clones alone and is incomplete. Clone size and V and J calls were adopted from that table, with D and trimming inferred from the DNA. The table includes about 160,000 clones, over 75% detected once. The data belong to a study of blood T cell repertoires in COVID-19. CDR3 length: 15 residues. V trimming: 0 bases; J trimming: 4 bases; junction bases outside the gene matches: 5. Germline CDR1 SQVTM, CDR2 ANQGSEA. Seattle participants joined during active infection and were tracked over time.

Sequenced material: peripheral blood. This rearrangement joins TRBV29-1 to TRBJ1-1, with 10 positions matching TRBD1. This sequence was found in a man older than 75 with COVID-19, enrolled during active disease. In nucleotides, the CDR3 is TGCAGCGTTGAAGAAATGGGACAGGGGTTCACTGAAGCTTTCTTT. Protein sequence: CSVEEMGQGFTEAFF. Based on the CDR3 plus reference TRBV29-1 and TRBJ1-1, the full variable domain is SAVISQKPSRDICQRGTSLTIQCQVDSQVTMMFWYRQQPGQSLTLIATANQGSEATYESGFVIDKFPISRPNLTFSTLTVSNMSPEDSSIYLCSVEEMGQGFTEAFFGQGTRLTVV.